The rows below give T cell receptor beta chains drawn from one sample of a study of identical twins. TCRdb used MiXCR to reprocess the 5' RACE reads, holding one entry per CDR3 protein. The top ten clones hold under 10% of a sample with 350,000 or so distinct CDR3 sequences, roughly 10% of them seen once. The sample consisted of naive T cells sorted from blood. Receptor source: a woman between 50 and 59 years old in good health. CDR3s include the opening cysteine and the closing phenylalanine or tryptophan. Fields, in order: V gene, CDR3 protein.

V gene: TRBV6-6
CDR3 protein: CASSGRSQETQYF

V gene: TRBV5-5
CDR3 protein: CASSSPTNTEAFF

V gene: TRBV5-6
CDR3 protein: CASSTLQGRGTGELFF

V gene: TRBV20-1
CDR3 protein: CSARESPILAKNIQYF

V gene: TRBV6-1
CDR3 protein: CASRVTGNTEAFF

V gene: TRBV12-3/TRBV12-4
CDR3 protein: CASSLPVRGTGELFF

V gene: TRBV7-3
CDR3 protein: CASSLRPGPSYEQYF

V gene: TRBV3-1
CDR3 protein: CASRVAGGLHEQFF

V gene: TRBV10-3
CDR3 protein: CAISGWESDEQFF

V gene: TRBV6-6
CDR3 protein: CATNRDPSIGELFF

V gene: TRBV5-1
CDR3 protein: CASSLAGTSSTDTQYF

V gene: TRBV20-1
CDR3 protein: CSARDSKLAGPNEQFF

V gene: TRBV4-1
CDR3 protein: CASSPLGQNSYEQYF

V gene: TRBV6-5
CDR3 protein: CASSLGQGNSPLHF

V gene: TRBV29-1
CDR3 protein: CSVGWDRLAKNIQYF

V gene: TRBV12-3/TRBV12-4
CDR3 protein: CASNPTGGNQPQHF

V gene: TRBV29-1
CDR3 protein: CSGREGHIQYF

V gene: TRBV15
CDR3 protein: CATSRDPVAGVPGELFF

V gene: TRBV12-3/TRBV12-4
CDR3 protein: CASSLLAGMGPEEQFF

V gene: TRBV25-1
CDR3 protein: CASSDPRGGYNSPLHF

V gene: TRBV12-3/TRBV12-4
CDR3 protein: CASSQTGTGSMSGTDTQYF

V gene: TRBV9
CDR3 protein: CAGSTGGYNEQFF

V gene: TRBV10-3
CDR3 protein: CAISASSGRAANTGELFF

V gene: TRBV10-3
CDR3 protein: CATGLAGGRDTQYF

V gene: TRBV29-1
CDR3 protein: CSVGKTQNTEAFF